Below are 30 T cell receptor beta chains sequenced from a single sample in a study of CD8 T cells in Susac syndrome. RNA, at roughly 0.45 to 1 ug, was reverse transcribed with random hexamers. Via MiXCR, TCRdb re-called the immunoSEQ multiplex PCR reads, giving one row per CDR3 protein. The sample contains around 170,000 distinct CDR3 sequences, approximately 96% of which appear only once. Sequencing was done on a sample of CD4+ T cells from PBMCs. The receptors derive from a human donor with Susac syndrome.

V is TRBV7-3 and J is TRBJ2-1; 7 nucleotides align to TRBD1. V trimming: 2 bases; J trimming: 0 bases; junction bases outside the gene matches: 4. Looked up from germline, CDR1 is SGHTA and CDR2 is FQGTGA. The CDR3 covers 16 residues. CDR3: CASSLAPGGSYNEQFF. The CDR3 coding sequence is TGTGCCAGCAGCTTAGCCCCAGGGGGCTCCTACAATGAGCAGTTCTTC.

The chain employs TRBV5-1 and TRBJ2-1; possible D gene TRBD1, 5 bases. Trimming stripped 3 bases from V and 1 base from J, with 8 bases between. The CDR3 loop spans 14 amino acids. Germline CDR1 and CDR2: SGHRS and YFSETQ. The CDR3: CASSSQDSYNEQFF. DNA of the CDR3: TGCGCCAGCAGCTCACAGGATTCCTACAATGAGCAGTTCTTC. Full variable domain (rest looked up from reference TRBV5-1 and TRBJ2-1): KAGVTQTPRYLIKTRGQQVTLSCSPISGHRSVSWYQQTPGQGLQFLFEYFSETQRNKGNFPGRFSGRQFSNSRSEMNVSTLELGDSALYLCASSSQDSYNEQFFGPGTRLTVL.

The chain joins TRBV5-4 to TRBJ2-3; the match to TRBD2 covers 13 bases. Trimming removed 2 bases from V and 8 bases from J; junction bases left unmatched: 5. Germline CDR1 SGHNT, CDR2 YYREEE (reference sequence). This CDR3 region has 15 residues. CDR3 coding DNA: TGTGCCAGCAGCTTCACTAGCGGGGGGGTGGGTACGCAGTATTTT. Its protein product is CASSFTSGGVGTQYF.

The genes are TRBV2 and TRBJ1-5, with D unresolved. The germline V gene has CDR1 SNHLY and CDR2 FYNNEI. The CDR3 contains 15 residues. V dropped 2 bases and J dropped 3 bases, with 11 bases sitting between them. The CDR3 nucleotides are TGTGCCAGCAGTGAATATCGGCAGACCAATCAGCCCCAGCATTTT. Residues: CASSEYRQTNQPQHF.

This chain uses TRBV7-2 with TRBJ1-3; maybe TRBD1 (5 bases). Trimming pared 7 bases from V and 8 bases from J, leaving 9 bases between. CDR1 is SGHTA, CDR2 FQGNSA, per germline. CDR3 length: 11 amino acids. In DNA form, the CDR3 reads TGTGCCAGCAACAGGTTGGACACCATATATTTT. Translating it yields CASNRLDTIYF.

In the case of this clonotype: The junction differs from germline at one of its ends, possibly a read error. This chain uses TRBV12-3 or TRBV12-4 with TRBJ2-3, with a possible D match to TRBD2 (7 bases). The CDR3 length is 14 residues. Here the CDR3 reads CASMRGGVTDTQYF. The CDR3 DNA follows: TGTGCCAGCATGCGAGGGGGGGTGACAGATACACAGTATTTT.

The chain recombines TRBV28 with TRBJ1-1; a possible D gene is TRBD1 (6 bases). There are 12 residues in the CDR3. The V end lost 6 bases, the J end lost 7 bases, and 12 bases lay between the germline ends. The V gene's germline CDR1 is MDHEN and CDR2 SYDVKM. CDR3 amino acids: CASSLGHSEAFF. In nucleotides, the CDR3 is TGTGCCAGCAGCCTGGGACACAGTGAAGCTTTCTTT.

The chain has TRBV18 and TRBJ1-5; D not resolved. V lost 5 bases, J lost 4 bases, and 9 bases lay in between. CDR1 is KGHSH and CDR2 is LQKENI in the germline V gene. CDR3 size: 13 residues. The CDR3 reads CASSFVQNQPQHF. The DNA for the CDR3 is TGTGCCAGCTCATTCGTACAGAATCAGCCCCAGCATTTT.

V gene TRBV6-5 combines with J gene TRBJ1-2, with D tentatively TRBD1 (5 bases). The CDR3 runs 13 residues. Trimming took off 5 bases at V and 4 bases at J, with 11 bases between the two ends. The germline V gene has CDR1 MNHEY and CDR2 SVGAGI. The CDR3 region has the DNA TGTGCCAGCAGTCGGGACGAGACCTATGGCTACACCTTC. Protein sequence: CASSRDETYGYTF.

This chain links TRBV6-1 with TRBJ1-5; TRBD1 aligns across 8 bases. Germline lookup yields CDR1 MNHNS and CDR2 SASEGT. Trimming at V came to 5 bases and at J to 5 bases, leaving 2 bases not matched to a gene. CDR3 length equals 13 residues. CDR3 in amino acids: CASSMDRDQPQHF. The DNA of the CDR3 is TGTGCCAGCAGTATGGACAGGGATCAGCCCCAGCATTTT.

The V call is TRBV9, the J call TRBJ1-6; no clear D gene. Germline CDR1 SGDLS, CDR2 YYNGEE. V was trimmed by 4 bases and J by 5 bases, leaving 7 bases between them. This CDR3 contains 13 residues. CDR3 sequence: CASSQKNNSPLHF. In nucleotides, the CDR3 is TGTGCCAGCAGCCAAAAGAATAATTCACCCCTCCACTTT.

The V call is TRBV20-1, the J call TRBJ2-4; 11 nucleotides agree with TRBD2. Germline CDR1 is DFQATT and CDR2 is SNEGSKA (reference sequence). The V gene end was trimmed by 3 bases and the J gene end by 7 bases; junction bases not matched to a gene: 11. The CDR3 sequence is 16 residues long. CDR3 amino acids: CSASLASGGFMNIQYF. The CDR3 nucleotides read TGCAGTGCTAGTTTAGCTAGCGGGGGGTTCATGAACATTCAGTACTTC.

This rearrangement joins TRBV6-5 to TRBJ2-5, with 9 bases lining up with TRBD1. The CDR3 extends over 17 amino acids. The germline V gene encodes CDR1 MNHEY and CDR2 SVGAGI. V shed 10 bases, J shed 5 bases, and the junction held 20 bases outside the gene matches. The CDR3 here is CATRWMGGQGTPETQYF. The CDR3 region has the DNA TGTGCCACCCGTTGGATGGGAGGACAGGGGACCCCCGAGACCCAGTACTTC.

This sequence joins TRBV25-1 and TRBJ1-4; the match to TRBD1 covers 12 bases. The CDR3 is 15 residues long. Per the germline V gene, CDR1 is MGHDK and CDR2 is SYGVNS. Trimming cost V 8 bases and J 8 bases; bases outside gene matches: 9. The CDR3 sequence: CASARGTGGAEKLFF. The CDR3 bases are TGTGCCAGCGCGAGGGGGACAGGGGGCGCGGAAAAACTGTTTTTT. Full variable domain (outside the CDR3, taken from reference TRBV25-1 and TRBJ1-4): EADIYQTPRYLVIGTGKKITLECSQTMGHDKMYWYQQDPGMELHLIHYSYGVNSTEKGDLSSESTVSRIRTEHFPLTLESARPSHTSQYLCASARGTGGAEKLFFGSGTQLSVL.

This chain uses TRBV6-1 with TRBJ2-3; D is unclear. Germline CDR1 MNHNS, CDR2 SASEGT. This CDR3 comprises 15 residues. Trimming cost V 0 bases and J 0 bases, with 7 bases left between them. The CDR3 here is CASSEAPHSTDTQYF. The DNA of the CDR3 is TGTGCCAGCAGTGAAGCCCCGCATAGCACAGATACGCAGTATTTT.

About this clonotype itself: The germline gene is not matched at one end of the junction; a read error may be the cause. The rearrangement joins TRBV2 to TRBJ2-1; unclear D gene. Germline assignment: CDR1 SNHLY and CDR2 FYNNEI. This CDR3 is built from 15 residues. The CDR3 sequence is CASREVRASYNEQFF. CDR3 nucleotide sequence: TGTGCCAGCCGTGAGGTCCGGGCCTCCTACAATGAGCAGTTCTTC.

The V call is TRBV6-4, the J call TRBJ1-2; 8 bases agree with TRBD1. The CDR3 sequence is 14 residues long. From germline, CDR1 is MRHNA and CDR2 SNTAGT. With 2 bases clipped from V and 4 bases from J, the junction kept 3 bases outside the gene matches. The CDR3 nucleotides are TGTGCCAGCAGTGACGGACAGGGCCCCTATGGCTACACCTTC. It codes for CASSDGQGPYGYTF.

V and J are TRBV4-2 and TRBJ1-5; 9 bases map to TRBD1. This CDR3 is built from 18 residues. CDR1 LGHNA and CDR2 YNFKEQ come from the germline V gene. V gave up 1 base and J gave up 4 bases; unmatched junction bases: 11. In DNA form, the CDR3 reads TGTGCCAGCAGCCAAGTGGGACAGGGTGGGAAAGGGAATCAGCCCCAGCATTTT. It encodes CASSQVGQGGKGNQPQHF.

The chain employs TRBV5-1 and TRBJ2-5, with TRBD1 as a possible D gene (6 bases). Germline V CDR1 and CDR2: SGHRS, YFSETQ. CDR3 length: 15 residues. V was trimmed by 0 bases and J by 4 bases, leaving 13 bases between them. The CDR3 DNA reads TGCGCCAGCAGCTTGGCTGGGACACCGGGAGAGACCCAGTACTTC. Its protein is CASSLAGTPGETQYF.

The chain uses TRBV2 and TRBJ1-3; a weak D match, TRBD1 (5 bases). Trimming cost V 2 bases and J 2 bases, with 7 bases left between them. This CDR3 spans 14 amino acids. Germline CDR1 reads SNHLY; CDR2 reads FYNNEI. The CDR3 sequence is CASSEPRAGNTIYF. The DNA for the CDR3 is TGTGCCAGCAGTGAACCCAGGGCTGGAAACACCATATATTTT.

This clonotype appeared a few times. The chain is built from TRBV6-4 and TRBJ2-6, with D maybe TRBD2 (6 bases). Deletions cut 0 bases from V and 0 bases from J, with 6 bases between. CDR1 is MRHNA, CDR2 SNTAGT, per germline. This CDR3 is 16 amino acids long. The CDR3 DNA reads TGTGCCAGCAGTGACTCCGGGGGCTCTGGGGCCAACGTCCTGACTTTC. This sequence encodes CASSDSGGSGANVLTF.

This chain joins TRBV12-3 or TRBV12-4 and TRBJ1-5; D is unclear. Trimming pared 1 base from V and 5 bases from J, leaving 9 bases between. This CDR3 has 14 residues. CDR3 nucleotides: TGTGCCAGCAGTTTAGATGGGAGGCATCAGCCCCAGCATTTT. It yields the protein CASSLDGRHQPQHF.

The CDR3 DNA sequence: TGCGCCAGCAGTGAGCTTCGGGGGACCTCCTACGAGCAGTACTTC. Amino acid sequence: CASSELRGTSYEQYF. The chain joins TRBV10-2 to TRBJ2-7; D perhaps matches TRBD2 (6 bases). Trimming removed 2 bases at V and 0 bases at J, with 11 bases between. The CDR3 has 15 residues. Germline V gene data show CDR1 as WSHSY and CDR2 as SAAADI.

The V and J genes are TRBV7-2 and TRBJ2-7; no clear D gene. The CDR3 sequence is 13 residues long. The germline CDR1 and CDR2 sequences are SGHTA and FQGNSA. V lost 5 bases, J lost 5 bases, and 13 bases lay in between. CDR3 in amino acids: CASSRKVPHEQYF. CDR3 nucleotide sequence: TGTGCCAGCAGCCGGAAGGTTCCCCACGAGCAGTACTTC.

The rearrangement links TRBV5-4 to TRBJ2-5; D call uncertain. The CDR3 consists of 14 residues. CDR1 and CDR2 (germline): SGHNT, YYREEE (reference sequence). V was trimmed by 0 bases and J by 5 bases, leaving 11 bases between them. CDR3 region: CASSLVSRMETQYF. DNA for the CDR3: TGTGCCAGCAGCTTGGTTTCTAGGATGGAGACCCAGTACTTC.

The V and J genes are TRBV15 and TRBJ1-4; 9 bases are a match to TRBD1. The CDR3 loop spans 15 amino acids. In germline, CDR1 is LNHNV, CDR2 YYDKDF (reference sequence). V lost 2 bases, J lost 8 bases, and 6 bases stayed unmatched. The CDR3 here is CATSRPQGAREKLFF. The CDR3 DNA reads TGTGCCACCAGCAGACCACAGGGGGCGAGGGAAAAACTGTTTTTT.

This clonotype was recorded once. The V call is TRBV6-1, the J call TRBJ1-1; D is possibly TRBD1 (5 bases). V was pared by 8 bases and J by 0 bases, with 13 bases between. There are 14 residues in the CDR3. CDR1 MNHNS and CDR2 SASEGT come from the germline V gene. The CDR3 DNA reads TGTGCCAGCCTCTATAGGGGAATGAACACTGAAGCTTTCTTT. Encoded protein: CASLYRGMNTEAFF.

The chain carries TRBV5-4 and TRBJ1-2; 12 bases are a match to TRBD1. With 4 bases clipped from V and 5 bases from J, the junction kept 6 bases outside the gene matches. The CDR3 is 15 amino acids. CDR1 and CDR2 (germline): SGHNT, YYREEE (reference sequence). The CDR3 DNA sequence: TGTGCCAGCAGCCTCGGGACAGGGGGCGGGTATGGCTACACCTTC. It yields the protein CASSLGTGGGYGYTF.

Here the CDR3 DNA reads TGTGCCAGCAGCTTAGCACAGGGAGGTCATTCACCCCTCCACTTT. It encodes CASSLAQGGHSPLHF. This rearrangement joins TRBV7-9 to TRBJ1-6; D perhaps matches TRBD1 (6 bases). V shed 0 bases and J shed 8 bases, with 11 bases lying between them. The CDR3 has 15 residues. From germline, CDR1 is SEHNR and CDR2 FQNEAQ (reference sequence).

This chain joins TRBV27 and TRBJ2-5, with D possibly matching TRBD2 (5 bases). Germline assignment: CDR1 MNHEY and CDR2 SMNVEV (reference sequence). The CDR3 covers 14 residues. The V end lost 0 bases, the J end lost 5 bases, and 10 bases lay between the germline ends. The CDR3 spells CASSLSAGRETQYF. CDR3 nucleotides: TGTGCCAGCAGTTTATCGGCGGGCCGGGAGACCCAGTACTTC.